This T cell receptor (beta chain) was recorded in a study (dated by TCRdb to 2015 to 2016). The library relied on RT-PCR. The reads were generated on an Illumina MiSeq. The public reads were run again by TCRdb, first through fastp at Q25 and then through MiXCR, and only productive beta chains were kept. Duplicate CDR3 protein sequences are folded into a single record with the most common DNA and genes. Counted in this sample were almost 700,000 distinct CDR3 sequences; more than 13% of them appeared once. Around 3.3% of the sample comes from the top ten. V loses 2 bases of germline sequence and J loses 5 bases, and the interval between the two ends is 10 bases. Based on the germline V gene, the CDR1 and CDR2 sequences are SQVTM and ANQGSEA. The CDR3, cysteine through phenylalanine, is 12 amino acids long. Solely the CDR3 DNA is kept, with 36 bases framed from the first base. As for this clonotype: The antigen this receptor binds is unknown. A clone one base away is much larger, so this may be a read error.

The sequence derives from a female donor in good health, serving as a healthy control. The sample was memory CD4+ T cells from blood. Recombination joined TRBV29-1 with TRBJ2-7, with the D gene possibly TRBD1 or TRBD2, each one fitting 5 bases. The sequenced DNA is TGCAGCGTTGAACGGGGCCCCAACGAGCAGTACTTC. This sequence encodes CSVERGPNEQYF.